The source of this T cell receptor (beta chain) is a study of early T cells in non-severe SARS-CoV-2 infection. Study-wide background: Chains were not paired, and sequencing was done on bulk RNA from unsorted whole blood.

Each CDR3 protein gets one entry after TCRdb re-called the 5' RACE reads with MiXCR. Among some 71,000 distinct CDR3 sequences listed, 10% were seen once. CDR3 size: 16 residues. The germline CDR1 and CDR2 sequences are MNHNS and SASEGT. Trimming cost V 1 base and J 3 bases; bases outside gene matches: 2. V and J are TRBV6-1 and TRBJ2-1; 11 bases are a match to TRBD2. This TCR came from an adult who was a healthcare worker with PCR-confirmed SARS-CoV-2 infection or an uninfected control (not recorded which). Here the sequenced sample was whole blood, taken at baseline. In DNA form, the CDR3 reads TGTGCCAGCAGTGAAGTACTAGCGGGAGTCTACAATGAGCAGTTCTTC. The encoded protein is CASSEVLAGVYNEQFF.